These 7 T cell receptor beta chains were all obtained from the same sample, sequenced in a study of neurological immune-mediated disorders. Each CDR3 protein is one row after TCRdb ran MiXCR on the 5' RACE reads. Of over 35,000 distinct CDR3 sequences in the sample, around 2.5% were seen once. Material for sequencing was PBMCs. The origin of the receptors is a man in his fifties or sixties with multiple sclerosis.

There are many counts of this clonotype. The chain couples TRBV7-6 to TRBJ1-1; perhaps TRBD1 as D (6 bases). This CDR3 comprises 16 residues. V dropped 2 bases and J dropped 11 bases, with 24 bases sitting between them. The germline gives CDR1 SGHVS, CDR2 FNYEAQ. Written as DNA, the CDR3 is TGTGCCAGCAGCTTATCCCCCGGGACACTAGAACACGGGGCTTTCTTT. It translates to CASSLSPGTLEHGAFF.

At least ten counts were recorded for this clonotype. The J gene is TRBJ2-3, the V gene TRBV7-2, with 9 bases identical to TRBD2. Germline CDR1 is SGHTA and CDR2 is FQGNSA. The CDR3 totals 16 residues. The J segment lost 2 bases and the V segment lost 3 bases, leaving 6 bases of the junction unmatched. The CDR3 coding sequence is TGTGCCAGCAGCTTTGCTAGCGGGGTCTTCACAGATACGCAGTATTTT. It is translated as CASSFASGVFTDTQYF.

The sample holds many counts of this clonotype. The gene calls are TRBV28 and TRBJ1-2; D is unresolved. Germline values: CDR1 MDHEN, CDR2 SYDVKM. The V gene lost 5 bases and the J gene lost 4 bases, with 11 bases spanning the gap. The CDR3 covers 13 residues. CDR3 sequence (DNA): TGTGCCAGCAGTCTGGGCGGCCTCTATGGCTACACCTTC. This gives the protein CASSLGGLYGYTF.

Ten or more counts support this clonotype. The chain carries TRBV2 and TRBJ2-7, with 7 bases matching TRBD2. The germline V gene has CDR1 SNHLY and CDR2 FYNNEI. The V and J ends lost 8 bases and 4 bases, in that order; junction bases with no gene match: 8. The CDR3 spans 13 residues. The CDR3 nucleotides read TGTGCCAGCGGAACCACTAGCGAATACGAGCAGTACTTC. Translating it yields CASGTTSEYEQYF.

This clonotype was observed many times. The chain recombines TRBV5-1 with TRBJ2-2, with 9 bases that match TRBD1. Germline CDR1 reads SGHRS; CDR2 reads YFSETQ. This CDR3 is built from 16 residues. The V gene end was trimmed by 4 bases and the J gene end by 1 base; junction bases not matched to a gene: 5. The CDR3 is CASSPDRGGNTGELFF. The CDR3 bases are TGCGCCAGCAGCCCAGACAGGGGGGGGAACACCGGGGAGCTGTTTTTT.

The table lists this clonotype with many counts. The V gene is TRBV10-3, the J gene TRBJ2-7, with D possibly TRBD1 on 6 matching bases. From germline, CDR1 is ENHRY and CDR2 SYGVKD. The CDR3 runs to 13 residues. The V end was cut by 6 bases, the J end by 9 bases, with 18 bases between. CDR3 sequence (DNA): TGTGCCATCAGCCCACCGGGACAACAAACGCAGTACTTC. Protein product: CAISPPGQQTQYF.

Many counts were recorded for this clonotype. This rearrangement joins TRBV20-1 to TRBJ1-2; TRBD1 matches 12 bases. CDR1 is DFQATT and CDR2 is SNEGSKA in the germline V gene (reference sequence). The J segment lost 4 bases and the V segment lost 2 bases, leaving 5 bases of the junction unmatched. The CDR3 is 15 residues long. The CDR3: CSARPPGQGAYGYTF. The CDR3 nucleotides are TGCAGTGCTAGACCCCCGGGACAGGGGGCCTATGGCTACACCTTC.